The 4 T cell receptor beta chains reported below all come from one sample, sequenced in a study of T cell repertoires in cytomegalovirus infection. Their cognate antigens are unknown. TCRdb analysed the reads with MiXCR anew, one entry per CDR3 protein. The sample yields 830,000 or so distinct CDR3 sequences, approximately 30% seen once. Specimen: cultured CD8+ T cells from PBMCs, collected from culture after CMV antigen stimulation. The receptors shown here come from a human donor in good health (CMV status not recorded). Some clones in this sample may be carry-over from other donors' samples.

The CDR3 protein is CASSLVVEGGYTF. The CDR3 nucleotides are TGTGCCAGCAGCTTAGTGGTCGAAGGCGGCTACACCTTC. The chain links TRBV7-8 to TRBJ1-2; D gene uncertain. The CDR3 is 13 residues long. V was trimmed by 1 base and J by 8 bases, leaving 11 bases between them. The V gene's germline CDR1 is SGHVS and CDR2 FQNEAQ. The entire variable domain, with the rest obtained from reference TRBV7-8 and TRBJ1-2, is as follows: GAGVSQSPRYKVAKRGQDVALRCDPISGHVSLFWYQQALGQGPEFLTYFQNEAQLDKSGLPSDRFFAERPEGSVSTLKIQRTQQEDSAVYLCASSLVVEGGYTFGSGTRLTVV.

The chain is built from TRBV2 and TRBJ2-3, with 8 bases matching TRBD2. Germline V CDR1 and CDR2: SNHLY, FYNNEI. V trimming: 4 bases; J trimming: 5 bases; junction bases outside the gene matches: 5. The CDR3 has 14 amino acids. Written as DNA, the CDR3 is TGTGCCAGCAGTGCAGCGGGGGATGGAGATACGCAGTATTTT. Its protein product is CASSAAGDGDTQYF.

The CDR3 coding sequence is TGTGCCAGCAGTTACTCGTGGGCGGGGGGTAACACAGATACGCAGTATTTT. Translating gives CASSYSWAGGNTDTQYF. The chain has TRBV6-5 and TRBJ2-3, with 8 bases aligning to TRBD2. Germline-derived CDR1 and CDR2 are MNHEY and SVGAGI. Trimming took 0 bases from V and 2 from J; bases not matched to a gene: 7. The CDR3 runs 17 residues.

This clonotype showed up many times. The chain recombines TRBV7-8 with TRBJ2-7; D gene uncertain. This CDR3 has 15 amino acids. V was trimmed by 5 bases and J by 2 bases, leaving 16 bases between them. The germline gives CDR1 SGHVS, CDR2 FQNEAQ. The CDR3 DNA reads TGTGCCAGCAGCCCACGGTACACGGCACCCTACGAGCAGTACGTC. The encoded protein is CASSPRYTAPYEQYV.